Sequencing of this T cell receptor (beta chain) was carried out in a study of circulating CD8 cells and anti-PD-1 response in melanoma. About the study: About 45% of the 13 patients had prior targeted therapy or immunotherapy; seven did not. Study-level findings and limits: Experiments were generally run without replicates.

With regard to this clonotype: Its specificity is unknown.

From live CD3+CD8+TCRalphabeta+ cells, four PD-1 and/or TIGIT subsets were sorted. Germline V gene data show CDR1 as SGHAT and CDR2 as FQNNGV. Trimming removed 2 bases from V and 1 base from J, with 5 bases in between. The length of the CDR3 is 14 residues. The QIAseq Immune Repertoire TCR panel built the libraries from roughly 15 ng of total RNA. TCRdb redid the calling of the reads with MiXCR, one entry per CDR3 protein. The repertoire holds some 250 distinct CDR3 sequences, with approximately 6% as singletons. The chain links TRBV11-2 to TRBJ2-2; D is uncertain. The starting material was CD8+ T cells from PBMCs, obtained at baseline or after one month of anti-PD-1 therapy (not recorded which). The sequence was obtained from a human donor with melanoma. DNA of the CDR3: TGTGCCAGCAGCTTAATGAGGAACACCGGGGAGCTGTTTTTT. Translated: CASSLMRNTGELFF.